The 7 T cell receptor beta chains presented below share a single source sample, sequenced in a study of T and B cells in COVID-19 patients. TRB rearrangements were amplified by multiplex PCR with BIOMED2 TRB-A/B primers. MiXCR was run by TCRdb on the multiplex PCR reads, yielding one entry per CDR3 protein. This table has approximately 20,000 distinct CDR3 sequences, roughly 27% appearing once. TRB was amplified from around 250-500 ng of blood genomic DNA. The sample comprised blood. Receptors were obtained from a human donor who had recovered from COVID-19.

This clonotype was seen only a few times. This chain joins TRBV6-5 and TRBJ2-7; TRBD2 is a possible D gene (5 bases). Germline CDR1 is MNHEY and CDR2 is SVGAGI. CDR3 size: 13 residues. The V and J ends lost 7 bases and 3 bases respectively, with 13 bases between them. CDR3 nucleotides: TGTGCCAGCAACGAGGGCAGCTTCTACGAGCAGTACTTC. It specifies CASNEGSFYEQYF.

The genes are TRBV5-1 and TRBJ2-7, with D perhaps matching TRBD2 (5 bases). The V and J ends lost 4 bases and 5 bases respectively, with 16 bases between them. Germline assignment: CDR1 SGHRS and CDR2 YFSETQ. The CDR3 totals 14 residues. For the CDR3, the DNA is TGCGCCAGCAGCGGCCAGGTAGCGACCCACGAGCAGTACTTC. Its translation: CASSGQVATHEQYF.

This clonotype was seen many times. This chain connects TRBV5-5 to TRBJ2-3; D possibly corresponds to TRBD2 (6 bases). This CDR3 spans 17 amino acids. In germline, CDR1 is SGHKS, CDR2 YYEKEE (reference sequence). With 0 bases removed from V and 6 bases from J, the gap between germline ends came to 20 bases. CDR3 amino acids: CASSLEGASVRRDTQYF. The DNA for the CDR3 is TGTGCCAGCAGCTTGGAAGGGGCTAGCGTTCGCAGGGATACGCAGTATTTT.

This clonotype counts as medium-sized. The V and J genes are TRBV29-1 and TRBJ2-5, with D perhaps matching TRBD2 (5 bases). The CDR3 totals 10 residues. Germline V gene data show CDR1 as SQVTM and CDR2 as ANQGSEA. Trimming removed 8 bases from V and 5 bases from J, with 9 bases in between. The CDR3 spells CSSRGETQYF. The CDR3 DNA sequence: TGCAGCTCCCGAGGGGAGACCCAGTACTTC.

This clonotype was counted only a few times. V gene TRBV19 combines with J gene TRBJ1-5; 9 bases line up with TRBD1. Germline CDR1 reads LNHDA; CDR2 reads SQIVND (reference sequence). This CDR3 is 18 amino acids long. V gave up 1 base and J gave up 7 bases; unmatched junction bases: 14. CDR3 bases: TGTGCCAGTAGTATAGCCGAAGGGACAGGGAAGGTTAAGCAGCCCCAGCATTTT. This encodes CASSIAEGTGKVKQPQHF.

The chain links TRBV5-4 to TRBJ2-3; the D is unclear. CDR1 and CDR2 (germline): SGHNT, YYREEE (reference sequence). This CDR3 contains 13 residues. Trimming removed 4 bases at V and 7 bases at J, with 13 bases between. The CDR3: CASSTPPTNTQYF. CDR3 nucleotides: TGTGCCAGCAGCACCCCTCCAACAAATACGCAGTATTTT.

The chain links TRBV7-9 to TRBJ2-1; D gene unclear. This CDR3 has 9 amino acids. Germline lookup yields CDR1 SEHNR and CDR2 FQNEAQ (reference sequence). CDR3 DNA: TGTGCGTCGGGTATTGAGCAGTTCTTC. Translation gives CASGIEQFF.